This T cell receptor beta chain was documented in a study of vaccination effects on CD4 cells after COVID-19. The study's findings and limits: Whether induced by infection or by vaccine, clones showed marked clonal contraction late after vaccination.

Antigen-specific CD4+ T cells were expanded with viral peptide pools in the ViraFEST assay before sequencing. Investigators separated out CD4+ T cells once around 11 days of culture had passed. In the vaccine recipients, nucleocapsid antibodies were negative and there was no prior SARS-CoV-2 infection. Every well got a few million PBMC, which were grown with around 11 IU/ml IL-2 and about 9.7 ug/ml peptides. Days 3 and 7 were when half the medium was replaced with IL-2 medium. Concerning this clone itself: Its antigen remains unknown.

This CDR3 is built from 18 residues. With V trimmed by 4 bases and J by 5 bases, 14 bases remained unmatched. CDR1 is SNHLY, CDR2 FYNNEI, per germline. Assay used: immunoSEQ multiplex PCR; TCRdb lists only in-frame clones, some missing. The sample records about 65,000 clones, 76% being singletons. The chain has TRBV2 and TRBJ2-3; 11 positions match TRBD2. Specimen: CD4+ T cells from PBMCs cultured with HCoV-NL63 spike peptides, collected before COVID-19 vaccination. The clonotype was recovered from a human donor who received a COVID-19 vaccine. The CDR3 DNA follows: TGTGCCAGCAGTGCACTCAAAATAGCGGGGGGGCGCAGAGATACGCAGTATTTT. Its protein is CASSALKIAGGRRDTQYF. The full variable domain, completed using reference TRBV2 and TRBJ2-3, is EPEVTQTPSHQVTQMGQEVILRCVPISNHLYFYWYRQILGQKVEFLVSFYNNEISEKSEIFDDQFSVERPDGSNFTLKIRSTKLEDSAMYFCASSALKIAGGRRDTQYFGPGTRLTVL.